This T cell receptor (beta chain) is from a study of blood T cell repertoires in COVID-19. Measured with immunoSEQ multiplex PCR; TCRdb has only the in-frame clones, and not every one. The sample lists 330,000 or so clones, approximately 86% occurring once. The germline gives CDR1 SGHNT, CDR2 YYREEE (reference sequence). CDR3 size: 15 residues. The V gene lost 1 base and the J gene lost 3 bases, with 14 bases spanning the gap. Sample: peripheral blood. The receptor was derived from a man aged 30 to 45 with COVID-19, enrolled during active disease. This chain joins TRBV5-4 and TRBJ2-7, with D unclear. The CDR3 DNA follows: TGTGCCAGCAGCTTGCGAACGGGTGGAATCTACGAGCAGTACTTC. Residues: CASSLRTGGIYEQYF.